A single sample is the source of the 8 T cell receptor beta chains below, sequenced in a study of shared clonotypes between healthy human individuals. Clones were sequenced by immunoSEQ multiplex PCR, and TCRdb holds only the in-frame ones, with some missing. The sample lists approximately 2.3 million clones, more than 80% occurring once. Sequencing was carried out using naive CD4+ T cells from PBMCs. The subset: CD45RA+ positively selected. Receptors originate from a man aged 18 to 35 in good health. Some clones in this sample may be carry-over from other donors' samples.

The chain couples TRBV5-1 to TRBJ2-1; TRBD1 might be the D (6 bases). From germline, CDR1 is SGHRS and CDR2 YFSETQ. This CDR3 spans 13 amino acids. V was cut by 7 bases and J by 0 bases, with 8 bases left in between. The DNA of the CDR3 is TGCGCCAGCCACAGGGACTCCTACAATGAGCAGTTCTTC. Translation: CASHRDSYNEQFF.

CDR3 sequence: CASSLTGPISSYEQYF. The CDR3 DNA sequence: TGTGCCAGCAGCTTAACGGGACCGATTAGCTCCTACGAGCAGTACTTC. The chain combines TRBV13 with TRBJ2-7; perhaps D is TRBD1 or TRBD2 (5 bases each). The germline V gene encodes CDR1 PRHDT and CDR2 FYEKMQ (reference sequence). This CDR3 has 16 amino acids. V lost 2 bases and J lost 0, with 14 bases in between.

This clone was detected once. The gene calls are TRBV28 and TRBJ1-4; 8 nucleotides agree with TRBD1. The V gene end was trimmed by 2 bases and the J gene end by 4 bases; junction bases not matched to a gene: 12. Germline V gives CDR1 MDHEN, CDR2 SYDVKM. The CDR3 is 18 amino acids. The CDR3 nucleotides read TGTGCCAGCAGTTTAGGGGGGACAGGCTCGCGTGGTAATGAAAAACTGTTTTTT. Translated, it gives CASSLGGTGSRGNEKLFF.

The genes are TRBV18 and TRBJ2-7, with D possibly TRBD1 on 7 matching bases. CDR1 and CDR2 (germline): KGHSH, LQKENI. The V gene lost 5 bases and the J gene lost 0 bases, with 14 bases spanning the gap. This CDR3 is 15 amino acids long. In DNA form, the CDR3 reads TGTGCCAGCTCATCGGACAGGAGGGACTCCTACGAGCAGTACTTC. As protein: CASSSDRRDSYEQYF. Full variable domain (remainder filled in from reference TRBV18 and TRBJ2-7): NAGVMQNPRHLVRRRGQEARLRCSPMKGHSHVYWYRQLPEEGLKFMVYLQKENIIDESGMPKERFSAEFPKEGPSILRIQQVVRGDSAAYFCASSSDRRDSYEQYFGPGTRLTVT.

A single count supports this clone. The same CDR3 can be traced to other DNA sequences in this sample. The rearrangement links TRBV6-6 to TRBJ1-1; D not certain. V was clipped by 2 bases and J by 5 bases, with 6 bases between them. CDR1 is MNHNY, CDR2 SVGAGI, per germline (reference sequence). This CDR3 is built from 12 residues. CDR3 coding DNA: TGTGCCAGCAGTTACCGGAGTACTGAAGCTTTCTTT. Protein sequence: CASSYRSTEAFF.

The chain combines TRBV7-7 with TRBJ2-5; the D is unclear. The CDR3 has 14 amino acids. V shed 5 bases and J shed 2 bases, with 12 bases lying between them. Germline loops: CDR1 SSHAT, CDR2 FNYEAQ (reference sequence). DNA for the CDR3: TGTGCCAGCAGCCCCCGTGTTGGACAAGAGACCCAGTACTTC. Translating gives CASSPRVGQETQYF.

This chain links TRBV7-9 with TRBJ2-7; 7 bases agree with TRBD1. This CDR3 comprises 15 residues. CDR1 and CDR2 from the germline V gene are SEHNR and FQNEAQ (reference sequence). V shed 1 base and J 5 bases; nucleotides not matched to a gene: 8. Here the CDR3 reads CASSLVSTGQNEQYF. The CDR3 nucleotides are TGTGCCAGCAGCTTAGTATCGACAGGGCAAAACGAGCAGTACTTC.

V usage is TRBV9 and J usage is TRBJ1-1; the D gene is possibly TRBD1 (5 bases). Per germline, CDR1 SGDLS and CDR2 YYNGEE. Trimming removed 7 bases from V and 1 base from J, with 8 bases in between. CDR3 length: 12 amino acids. The CDR3 DNA reads TGTGCCAGCGGACACGGGAACACTGAAGCTTTCTTT. This gives the protein CASGHGNTEAFF.